This T cell receptor beta chain was sequenced in a study of T cell repertoires in cytomegalovirus infection. Via MiXCR, TCRdb re-called the reads, giving one row per CDR3 protein. The repertoire has about 770,000 distinct CDR3 sequences, approximately 32% of them found once; the top ten carry around 13%. Germline values: CDR1 SGHTA, CDR2 FQGNSA. This CDR3 has 15 residues. V shed 1 base and J 6 bases; nucleotides not matched to a gene: 6. This clonotype was counted ten times or more. The antigen remains undetermined. V usage is TRBV7-2 and J usage is TRBJ1-5; 7 nucleotides agree with TRBD1. The sequence was obtained from a human donor in good health (CMV status not recorded). Some clones in this sample may be carry-over from other donors' samples. The sequenced sample was cultured CD8+ T cells from PBMCs, obtained from culture after CMV antigen stimulation. The CDR3 region is CASSLGGGAGQPQHF. CDR3 in DNA: TGTGCCAGCAGCTTAGGAGGGGGCGCCGGTCAGCCCCAGCATTTT.